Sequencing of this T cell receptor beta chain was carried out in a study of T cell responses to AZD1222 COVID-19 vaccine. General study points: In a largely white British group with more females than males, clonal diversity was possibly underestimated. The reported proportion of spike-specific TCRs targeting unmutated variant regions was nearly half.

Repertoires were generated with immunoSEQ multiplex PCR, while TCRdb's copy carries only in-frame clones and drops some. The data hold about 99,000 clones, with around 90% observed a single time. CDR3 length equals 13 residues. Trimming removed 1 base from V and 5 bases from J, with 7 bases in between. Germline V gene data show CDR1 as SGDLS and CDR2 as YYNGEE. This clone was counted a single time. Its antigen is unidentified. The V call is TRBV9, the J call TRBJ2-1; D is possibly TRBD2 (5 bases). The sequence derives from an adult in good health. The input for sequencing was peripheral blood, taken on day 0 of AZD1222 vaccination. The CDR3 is CASSVYGNNEQFF. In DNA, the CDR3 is TGTGCCAGCAGCGTATACGGGAACAATGAGCAGTTCTTC.